This T cell receptor beta chain originates from a study of human CD8 memory T cell subsets. This clonotype registers medium-sized by frequency. Its antigen is unknown. Study-level points and caveats: Only minimal overlap was seen between the stem-like memory and the precursor exhausted T cell repertoires.

The CDR3 is 13 amino acids. The V gene's germline CDR1 is SQVTM and CDR2 ANQGSEA. Each subset gave duplicate vials of approximately 150,000 sorted CD8+ T cells for RNA. UMI-labeled 5' RACE generated the TCR beta libraries. TCRdb reanalyzed the 5' RACE reads, giving one entry per CDR3 protein sequence and no DNA. Its table lists more than 9,000 distinct CDR3 sequences. This clonotype originated in a human donor in good health. The chain has TRBV29-1 and TRBJ2-1; TCRdb lists TRBD1, though no DNA is available to test this call. Sample: CD8+ stem-like memory T cells (TSCM and TCM) sorted from PBMCs. The sample's subset: stem-like memory CD8 T cells (TSTEM), CCR7+ PD-1- TIGIT-. The CDR3 region is CSVQGGNYNEQFF.